The text below deals with one T cell receptor (beta chain). Repertoires were generated with immunoSEQ multiplex PCR, while TCRdb's copy carries only in-frame clones and drops some. In the table there are 150,000 to 200,000 clones, roughly 90% of which are singletons. Deletions cut 2 bases from V and 0 bases from J, with 19 bases between. CDR3 length equals 18 residues. Germline CDR1 is MDHEN and CDR2 is SYDVKM. The data derive from a study of control samples from healthy donors and cancer patients. What was sequenced was blood. The TCR sequence derives from a woman aged 25 to 39 in good health. This chain links TRBV28 with TRBJ1-1; D is perhaps TRBD1 (5 bases). CDR3 sequence reads: CASSLLGTAEPLNTEAFF. CDR3 in DNA: TGTGCCAGCAGTTTACTAGGGACTGCTGAGCCTTTGAACACTGAAGCTTTCTTT. Combining the CDR3 with reference TRBV28 and TRBJ1-1 gives the whole variable domain DVKVTQSSRYLVKRTGEKVFLECVQDMDHENMFWYRQDPGLGLRLIYFSYDVKMKEKGDIPEGYSVSREKKERFSLILESASTNQTSMYLCASSLLGTAEPLNTEAFFGQGTRLTVV.